A selection of T cell receptor beta chains follows, all from one sample in a study of blood T cell repertoires in COVID-19. Some clones are missing from TCRdb's copy, which holds only in-frame ones; the method was immunoSEQ multiplex PCR. Found here are 45,000 to 60,000 clones, around 84% of them singletons; the top ten hold approximately 12%. The sequenced sample consisted of peripheral blood. These receptors were collected from a man between 65 and 85 years old with active COVID-19. Both conserved end residues are part of each CDR3. Each record gives: clone size, J gene, V gene, CDR3 protein. Not all rows give a size; the values are once, few, many and, for expanded clones, a class.

clone size: few
J gene: TRBJ2-1
V gene: TRBV19
CDR3 protein: CASSIPGDRGGEQFF

clone size: .
J gene: TRBJ2-3
V gene: TRBV10-3
CDR3 protein: CAISDPIAGGLSGDTQYF

clone size: once
J gene: TRBJ1-5
V gene: TRBV19
CDR3 protein: CASSISAGYNQPQHF

clone size: .
J gene: TRBJ2-7
V gene: TRBV7-2
CDR3 protein: CASCFVSRRGGGGEQYF

clone size: .
J gene: TRBJ2-7
V gene: TRBV6-5
CDR3 protein: CASSRTGPYEQYF

clone size: .
J gene: TRBJ1-2
V gene: TRBV4-3
CDR3 protein: CASSQDQTRGHYGYTF

clone size: .
J gene: TRBJ2-7
V gene: TRBV5-1
CDR3 protein: CASSLGQGGPYEQYF

clone size: .
J gene: TRBJ1-4
V gene: TRBV7-9
CDR3 protein: CASSTGTGGANEKLFF

clone size: few
J gene: TRBJ2-7
V gene: TRBV5-1
CDR3 protein: CASSSSGTAQVEQYF

clone size: .
J gene: TRBJ1-3
V gene: TRBV28
CDR3 protein: CASRNHGTALRNTIYF